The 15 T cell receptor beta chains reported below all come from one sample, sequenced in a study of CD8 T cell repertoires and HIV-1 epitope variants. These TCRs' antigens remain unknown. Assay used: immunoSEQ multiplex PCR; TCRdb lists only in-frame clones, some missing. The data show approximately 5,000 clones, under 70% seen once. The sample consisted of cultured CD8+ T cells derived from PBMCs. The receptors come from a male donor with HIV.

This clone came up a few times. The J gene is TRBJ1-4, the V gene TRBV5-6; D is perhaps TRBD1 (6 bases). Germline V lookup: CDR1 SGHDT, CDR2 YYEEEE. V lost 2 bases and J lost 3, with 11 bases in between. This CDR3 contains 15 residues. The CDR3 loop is CASSLQGRSNEKLFF. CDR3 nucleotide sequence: TGTGCCAGCAGCTTACAGGGACGATCTAATGAAAAACTGTTTTTT.

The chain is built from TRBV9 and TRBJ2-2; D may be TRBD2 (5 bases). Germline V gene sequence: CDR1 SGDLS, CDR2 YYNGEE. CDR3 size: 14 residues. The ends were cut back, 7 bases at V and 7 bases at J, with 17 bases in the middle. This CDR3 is CASDRLAADGELFF. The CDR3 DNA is TGTGCCAGCGATCGCCTAGCTGCTGACGGGGAGCTGTTTTTT.

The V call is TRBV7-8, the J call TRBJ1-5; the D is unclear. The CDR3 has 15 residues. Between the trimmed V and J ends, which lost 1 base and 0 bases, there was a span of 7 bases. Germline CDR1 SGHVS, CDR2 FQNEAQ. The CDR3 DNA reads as TGTGCCAGCAGCTTAGACACCTATAGCAATCAGCCCCAGCATTTT. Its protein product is CASSLDTYSNQPQHF.

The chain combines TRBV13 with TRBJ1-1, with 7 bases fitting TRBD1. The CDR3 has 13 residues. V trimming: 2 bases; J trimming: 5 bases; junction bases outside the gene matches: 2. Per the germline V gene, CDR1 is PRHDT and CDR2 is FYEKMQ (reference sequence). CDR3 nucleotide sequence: TGTGCCAGCAGCTTACAGGGGGGGACTGAAGCTTTCTTT. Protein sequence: CASSLQGGTEAFF.

The CDR3 DNA reads as TGTGCCAGCAGTCGGGACGGGGAGCCCACAGATACGCAGTATTTT. This translates into CASSRDGEPTDTQYF. The chain has TRBV5-4 and TRBJ2-3; D is possibly TRBD1 or TRBD2 (5 bases each). CDR3 length: 15 residues. Trimming stripped 5 bases from V and 2 bases from J, with 15 bases between. Germline V gives CDR1 SGHNT, CDR2 YYREEE (reference sequence).

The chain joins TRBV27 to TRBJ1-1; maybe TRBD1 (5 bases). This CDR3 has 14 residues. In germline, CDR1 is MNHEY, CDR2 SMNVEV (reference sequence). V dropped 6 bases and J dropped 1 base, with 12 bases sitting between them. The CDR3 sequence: CASSHGGGNTEAFF. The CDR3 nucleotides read TGTGCCAGCAGCCACGGGGGTGGGAACACTGAAGCTTTCTTT.

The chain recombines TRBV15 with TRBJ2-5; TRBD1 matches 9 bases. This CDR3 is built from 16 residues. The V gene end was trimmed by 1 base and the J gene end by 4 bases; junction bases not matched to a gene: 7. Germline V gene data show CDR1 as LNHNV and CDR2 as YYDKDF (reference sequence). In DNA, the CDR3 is TGTGCCACCAGCAGAGGGACGGACAGGGGAGGAGAGACCCAGTACTTC. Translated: CATSRGTDRGGETQYF.

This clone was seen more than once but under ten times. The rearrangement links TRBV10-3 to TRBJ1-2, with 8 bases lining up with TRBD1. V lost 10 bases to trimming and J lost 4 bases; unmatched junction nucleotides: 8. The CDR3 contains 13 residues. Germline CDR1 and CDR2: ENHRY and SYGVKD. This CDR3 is CATLTGEGYGYTF. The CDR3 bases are TGTGCCACCCTGACAGGGGAGGGCTATGGCTACACCTTC.

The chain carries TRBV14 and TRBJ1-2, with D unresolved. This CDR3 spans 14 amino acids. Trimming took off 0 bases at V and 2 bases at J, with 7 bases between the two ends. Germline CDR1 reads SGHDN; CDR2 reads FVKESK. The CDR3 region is CASSQEVGNYGYTF. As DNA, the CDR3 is TGTGCCAGCAGCCAAGAAGTCGGGAACTATGGCTACACCTTC.

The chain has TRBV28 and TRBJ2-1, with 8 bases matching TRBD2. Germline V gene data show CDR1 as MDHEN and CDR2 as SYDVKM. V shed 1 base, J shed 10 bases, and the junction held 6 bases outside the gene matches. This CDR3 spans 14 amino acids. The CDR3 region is CASSLSRGAMEQFF. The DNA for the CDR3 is TGTGCCAGCAGTTTATCGCGGGGGGCTATGGAGCAGTTCTTC.

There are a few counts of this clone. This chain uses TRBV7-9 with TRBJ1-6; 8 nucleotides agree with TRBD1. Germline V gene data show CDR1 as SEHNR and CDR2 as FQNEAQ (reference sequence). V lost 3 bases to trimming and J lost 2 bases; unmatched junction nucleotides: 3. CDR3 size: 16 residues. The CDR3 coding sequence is TGTGCCAGCAGCTTGGACAGGGTAGCCTATAATTCACCCCTCCACTTT. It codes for CASSLDRVAYNSPLHF.

The CDR3 loop is CASSYAGGSKNIQYF. The CDR3 nucleotides are TGTGCCAGCAGTTACGCAGGGGGGTCCAAAAACATTCAGTACTTC. V gene TRBV6-5 combines with J gene TRBJ2-4, with D tentatively TRBD1 (7 bases). CDR3 length equals 15 residues. Trimming removed 2 bases at V and 2 bases at J, with 10 bases between. CDR1 is MNHEY, CDR2 SVGAGI, per germline.

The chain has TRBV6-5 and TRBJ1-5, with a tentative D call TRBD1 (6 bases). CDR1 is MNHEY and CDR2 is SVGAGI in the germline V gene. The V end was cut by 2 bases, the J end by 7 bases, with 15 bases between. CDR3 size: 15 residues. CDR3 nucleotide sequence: TGTGCCAGCAGTTACGCGCCAGGGGAAACGCAGCCCCAGCATTTT. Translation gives CASSYAPGETQPQHF.

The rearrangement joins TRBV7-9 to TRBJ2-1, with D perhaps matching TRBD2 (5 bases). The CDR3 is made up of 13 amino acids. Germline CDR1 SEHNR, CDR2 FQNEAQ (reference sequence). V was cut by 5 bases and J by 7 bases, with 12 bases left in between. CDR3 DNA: TGTGCCAGCAGCCAGCCGCCGGGGAATGAGCAGTTCTTC. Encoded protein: CASSQPPGNEQFF.

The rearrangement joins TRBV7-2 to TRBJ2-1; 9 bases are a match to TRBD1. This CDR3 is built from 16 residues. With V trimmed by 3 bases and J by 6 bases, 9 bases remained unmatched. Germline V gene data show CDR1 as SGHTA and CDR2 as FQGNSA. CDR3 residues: CASSFPLGQGLNEQFF. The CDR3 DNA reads TGTGCCAGCAGCTTTCCCCTGGGACAGGGCCTCAATGAGCAGTTCTTC.